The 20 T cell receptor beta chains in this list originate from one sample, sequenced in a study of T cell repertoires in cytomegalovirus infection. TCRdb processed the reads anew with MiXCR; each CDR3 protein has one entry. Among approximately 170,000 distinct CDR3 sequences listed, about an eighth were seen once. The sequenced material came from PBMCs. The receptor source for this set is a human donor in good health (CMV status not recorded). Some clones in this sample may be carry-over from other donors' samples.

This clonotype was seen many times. DNA for the CDR3: TGCAGCGTCGTCCTCAGATATTACGAGCAGTACTTC. This sequence encodes CSVVLRYYEQYF. V and J are TRBV29-1 and TRBJ2-7; D ambiguous. The V gene lost 6 bases and the J gene lost 4 bases, with 13 bases spanning the gap. Germline V gene data show CDR1 as SQVTM and CDR2 as ANQGSEA. The CDR3 loop spans 12 amino acids.

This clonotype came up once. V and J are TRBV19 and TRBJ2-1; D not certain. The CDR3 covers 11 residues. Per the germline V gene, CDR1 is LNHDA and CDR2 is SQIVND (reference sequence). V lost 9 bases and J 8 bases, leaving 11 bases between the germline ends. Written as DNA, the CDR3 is TGTGCCAGCACCGGCGGCGATGAGCAGTTCTTC. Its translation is CASTGGDEQFF.

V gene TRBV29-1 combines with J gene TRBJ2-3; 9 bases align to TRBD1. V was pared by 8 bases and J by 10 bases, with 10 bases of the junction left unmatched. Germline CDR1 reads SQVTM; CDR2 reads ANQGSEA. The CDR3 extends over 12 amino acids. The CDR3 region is CSFSGTGSAQYF. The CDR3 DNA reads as TGCAGCTTCTCCGGGACAGGGTCGGCGCAGTATTTT.

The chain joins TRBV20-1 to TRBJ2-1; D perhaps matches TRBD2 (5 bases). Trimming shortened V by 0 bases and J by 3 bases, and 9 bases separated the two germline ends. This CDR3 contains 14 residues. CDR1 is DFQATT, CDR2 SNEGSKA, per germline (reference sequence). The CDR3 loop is CSARESGDYNEQFF. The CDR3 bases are TGCAGTGCTAGAGAAAGCGGAGACTACAATGAGCAGTTCTTC.

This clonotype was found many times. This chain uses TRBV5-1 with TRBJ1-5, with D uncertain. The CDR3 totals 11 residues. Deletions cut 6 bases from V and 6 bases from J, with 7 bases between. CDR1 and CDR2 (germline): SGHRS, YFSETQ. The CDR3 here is CASTRSQPQHF. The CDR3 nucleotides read TGCGCCAGCACCCGTAGTCAGCCCCAGCATTTT.

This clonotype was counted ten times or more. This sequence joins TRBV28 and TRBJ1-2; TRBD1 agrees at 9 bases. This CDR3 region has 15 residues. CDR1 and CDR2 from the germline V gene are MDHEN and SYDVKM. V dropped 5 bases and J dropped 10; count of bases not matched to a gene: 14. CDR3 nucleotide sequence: TGTGCCAGCAGTACCGGGACAGGGAGGATCAGCGACTACACCTTC. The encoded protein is CASSTGTGRISDYTF.

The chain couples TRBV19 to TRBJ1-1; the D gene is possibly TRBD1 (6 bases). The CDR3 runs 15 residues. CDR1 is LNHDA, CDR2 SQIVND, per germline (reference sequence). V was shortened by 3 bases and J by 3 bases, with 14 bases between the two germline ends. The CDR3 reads CASSIAGAGDTEAFF. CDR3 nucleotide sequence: TGTGCCAGTAGTATCGCAGGGGCTGGGGACACTGAAGCTTTCTTT.

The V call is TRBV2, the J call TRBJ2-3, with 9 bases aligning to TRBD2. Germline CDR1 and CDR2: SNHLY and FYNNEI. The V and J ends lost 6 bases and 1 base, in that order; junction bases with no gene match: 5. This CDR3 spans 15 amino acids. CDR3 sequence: CASRLSGGRTDTQYF. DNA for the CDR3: TGTGCCAGCAGGCTGAGCGGGGGGCGCACAGATACGCAGTATTTT. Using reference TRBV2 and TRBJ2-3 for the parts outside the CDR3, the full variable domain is EPEVTQTPSHQVTQMGQEVILRCVPISNHLYFYWYRQILGQKVEFLVSFYNNEISEKSEIFDDQFSVERPDGSNFTLKIRSTKLEDSAMYFCASRLSGGRTDTQYFGPGTRLTVL.

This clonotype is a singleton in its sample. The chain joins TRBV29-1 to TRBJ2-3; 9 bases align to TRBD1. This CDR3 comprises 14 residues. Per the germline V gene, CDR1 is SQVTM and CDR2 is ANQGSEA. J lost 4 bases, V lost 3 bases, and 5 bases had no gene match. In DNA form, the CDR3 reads TGCAGCGTTGAGGGACAGGGTTCCGCAGATACGCAGTATTTT. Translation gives CSVEGQGSADTQYF.

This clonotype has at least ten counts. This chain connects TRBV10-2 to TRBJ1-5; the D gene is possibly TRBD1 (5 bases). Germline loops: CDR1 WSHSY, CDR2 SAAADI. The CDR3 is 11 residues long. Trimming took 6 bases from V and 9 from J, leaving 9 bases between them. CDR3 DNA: TGCGCCAGCAGCGACGGGGGGCCCCAGCATTTT. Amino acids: CASSDGGPQHF.

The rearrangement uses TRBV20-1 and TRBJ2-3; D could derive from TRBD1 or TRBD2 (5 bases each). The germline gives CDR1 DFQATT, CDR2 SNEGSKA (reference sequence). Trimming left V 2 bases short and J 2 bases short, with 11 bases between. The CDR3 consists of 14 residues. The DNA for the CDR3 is TGCAGTGCTAGACGGATAGGGACCACAGATACGCAGTATTTT. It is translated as CSARRIGTTDTQYF.

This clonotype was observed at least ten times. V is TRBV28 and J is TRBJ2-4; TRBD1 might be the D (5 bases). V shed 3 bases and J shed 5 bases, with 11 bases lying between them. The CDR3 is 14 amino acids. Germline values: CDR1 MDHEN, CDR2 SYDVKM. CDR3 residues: CASSFRQGQNIQYF. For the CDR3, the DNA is TGTGCCAGCAGTTTTCGGCAGGGCCAAAACATTCAGTACTTC.

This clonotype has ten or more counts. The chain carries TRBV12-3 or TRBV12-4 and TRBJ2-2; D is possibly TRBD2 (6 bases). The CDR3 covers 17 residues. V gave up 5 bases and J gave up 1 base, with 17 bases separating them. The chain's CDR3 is CASSLTQTSLNTGELFF. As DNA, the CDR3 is TGTGCCAGCAGTCTCACCCAAACTAGCCTGAACACCGGGGAGCTGTTTTTT.

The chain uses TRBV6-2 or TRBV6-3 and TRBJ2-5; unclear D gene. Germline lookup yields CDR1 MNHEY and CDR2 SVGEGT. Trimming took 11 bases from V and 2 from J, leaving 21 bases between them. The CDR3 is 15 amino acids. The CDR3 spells CAGSPGGASQETQYF. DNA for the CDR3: TGTGCCGGGTCGCCTGGTGGTGCGTCACAAGAGACCCAGTACTTC.

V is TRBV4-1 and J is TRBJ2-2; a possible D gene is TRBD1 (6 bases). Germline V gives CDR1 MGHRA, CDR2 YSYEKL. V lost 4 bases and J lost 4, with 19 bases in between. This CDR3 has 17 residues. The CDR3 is CASSPAAGEFGTGELFF. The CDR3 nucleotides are TGCGCCAGCAGCCCGGCGGCAGGGGAGTTCGGCACCGGGGAGCTGTTTTTT.

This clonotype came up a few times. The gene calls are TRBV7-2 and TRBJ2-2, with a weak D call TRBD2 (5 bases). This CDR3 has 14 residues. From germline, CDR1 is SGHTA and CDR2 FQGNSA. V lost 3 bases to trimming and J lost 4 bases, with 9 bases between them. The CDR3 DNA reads TGTGCCAGCAGCTTTGATGCGGGCACCGGGGAGCTGTTTTTT. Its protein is CASSFDAGTGELFF.

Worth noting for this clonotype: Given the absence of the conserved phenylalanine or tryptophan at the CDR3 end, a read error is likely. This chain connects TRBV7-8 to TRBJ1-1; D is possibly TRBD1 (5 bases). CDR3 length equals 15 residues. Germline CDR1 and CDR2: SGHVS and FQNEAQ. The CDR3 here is CASSGTAIENTEAFL. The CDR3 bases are TGCGCCAGCAGCGGGACGGCCATAGAGAACACTGAAGCTTTCCTT.

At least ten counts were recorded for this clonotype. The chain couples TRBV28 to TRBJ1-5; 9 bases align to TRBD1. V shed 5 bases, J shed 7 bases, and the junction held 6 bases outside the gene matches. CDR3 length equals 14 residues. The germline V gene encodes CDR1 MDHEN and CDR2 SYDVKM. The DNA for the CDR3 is TGTGCCAGCAGTACAGGGGGCGCTATCCAGCCCCAGCATTTT. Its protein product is CASSTGGAIQPQHF.

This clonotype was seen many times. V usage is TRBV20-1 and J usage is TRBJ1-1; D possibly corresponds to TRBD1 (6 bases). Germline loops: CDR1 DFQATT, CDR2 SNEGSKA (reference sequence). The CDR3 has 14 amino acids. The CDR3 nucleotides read TGCAGCGGGGAGCCCGGGGGCTGGAACACTGAAGCTTTCTTT. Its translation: CSGEPGGWNTEAFF.

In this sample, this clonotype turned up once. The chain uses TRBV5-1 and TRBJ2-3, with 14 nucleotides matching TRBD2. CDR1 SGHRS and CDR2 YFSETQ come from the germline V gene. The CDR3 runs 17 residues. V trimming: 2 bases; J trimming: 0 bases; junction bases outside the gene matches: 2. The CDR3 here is CASSFGLAGGSTDTQYF. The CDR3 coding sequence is TGCGCCAGCAGCTTCGGACTAGCGGGGGGTAGCACAGATACGCAGTATTTT.